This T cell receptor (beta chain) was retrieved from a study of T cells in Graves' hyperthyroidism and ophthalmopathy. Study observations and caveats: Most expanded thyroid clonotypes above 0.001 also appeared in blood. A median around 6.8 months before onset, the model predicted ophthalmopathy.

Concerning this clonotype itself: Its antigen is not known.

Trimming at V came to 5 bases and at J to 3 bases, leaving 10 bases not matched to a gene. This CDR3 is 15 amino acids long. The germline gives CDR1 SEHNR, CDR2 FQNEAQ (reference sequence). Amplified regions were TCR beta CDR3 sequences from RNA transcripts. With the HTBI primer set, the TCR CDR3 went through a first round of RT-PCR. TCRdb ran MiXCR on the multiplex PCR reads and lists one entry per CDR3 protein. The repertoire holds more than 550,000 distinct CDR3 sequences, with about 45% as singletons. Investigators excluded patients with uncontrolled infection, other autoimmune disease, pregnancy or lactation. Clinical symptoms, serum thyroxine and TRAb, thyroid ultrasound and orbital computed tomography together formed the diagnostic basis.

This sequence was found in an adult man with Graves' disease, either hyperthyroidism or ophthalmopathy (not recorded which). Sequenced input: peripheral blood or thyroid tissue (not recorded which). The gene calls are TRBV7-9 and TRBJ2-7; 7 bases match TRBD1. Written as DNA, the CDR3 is TGTGCCAGCAGCCAAGTCTTCGGGACAGTCTACGAGCAGTACTTC. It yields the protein CASSQVFGTVYEQYF.